This TCR beta chain was identified in a study of blood T cell repertoires in COVID-19. Study-wide context: Samples representing acute and convalescent COVID-19 were sourced from the United States, Italy and Spain.

Here immunoSEQ multiplex PCR was the method, and the copy in TCRdb shows in-frame clones only, minus some. Altogether under 200,000 clones are present, 75% to 90% being singletons, with the ten largest covering around 8.4%. In germline, CDR1 is SEHNR, CDR2 FQNEAQ (reference sequence). The CDR3 is 15 amino acids. Losses at the gene ends were 5 bases for V and 6 bases for J; bases not matched to a gene: 6. Sequencing was performed on peripheral blood. The rearrangement uses TRBV7-9 and TRBJ2-3; 12 bases match TRBD2. The TCR originated in an elderly woman with active or convalescent COVID-19. The CDR3 nucleotides are TGTGCCAGCAGCAGCCTAGCGGGGGGGCTGGATACGCAGTATTTT. Protein sequence: CASSSLAGGLDTQYF.